This paragraph covers one T cell receptor beta chain sequence. How the authors handled the data: The assay estimated nucleated cells by amplifying reference gene primers. Repertoires were generated with immunoSEQ multiplex PCR, while TCRdb's copy carries only in-frame clones and drops some. That table supplies the V and J calls and clone size; D and trimming were determined from the DNA. The sample lists about 400,000 clones, about 87% occurring once. This sample was included in a study of blood T cell repertoires in COVID-19. For the study at large: From the United States, Italy and Spain came samples of acute and convalescent COVID-19.

The CDR3 is 13 amino acids. Trimming cost V 5 bases and J 9 bases, with 13 bases left between them. Germline V lookup: CDR1 MNHEY, CDR2 SMNVEV (reference sequence). Cohorts were determined from participant-reported clinical history. The TCR was taken from a man between 35 and 55 years old in a cohort exposed to, infected with or recovered from COVID-19 (not recorded which). Material: PBMCs or T cells enriched from blood (not recorded which). The genes are TRBV27 and TRBJ2-2, with D uncertain. The CDR3: CASSTLVSRELFF. CDR3 bases: TGTGCCAGCAGTACGCTAGTTTCCCGGGAGCTGTTTTTT.